The rows below give T cell receptor beta chains drawn from one sample of a study of T cell responses to AZD1222 COVID-19 vaccine. The assay was immunoSEQ multiplex PCR, and TCRdb's table has in-frame clones only and misses some. The sample consists of 60,000 to 70,000 clones, 82% of them appearing once. The material sequenced was peripheral blood, taken on day 0 of AZD1222 vaccination. The receptors stem from an adult in good health. The CDR3 runs from the conserved cysteine through the conserved F or W. The order of the fields is CDR3 protein, CDR3 DNA, V gene, CDR3 length, clone size, D gene, J gene. The D gene is left open where the match is weak. Clone sizes are given selectively: once, few, many, or a class where the clone is expanded.

CDR3 protein: CASSLEGRDLRTDTQYF; CDR3 DNA: TGCGCCAGCAGCTTGGAAGGTAGGGACTTGCGCACAGATACGCAGTATTTT; V gene: TRBV5-1; CDR3 length: 17; clone size: .; D gene: .; J gene: TRBJ2-3
CDR3 protein: CASSREIQRNYGYTF; CDR3 DNA: TGCGCCAGCAGCCGGGAAATACAAAGGAACTATGGCTACACCTTC; V gene: TRBV4-3; CDR3 length: 15; clone size: .; D gene: .; J gene: TRBJ1-2
CDR3 protein: CASRGVEQYF; CDR3 DNA: TGTGCCAGCAGAGGGGTGGAGCAGTACTTC; V gene: TRBV11-1; CDR3 length: 10; clone size: .; D gene: .; J gene: TRBJ2-7
CDR3 protein: CASSFVTTEQYF; CDR3 DNA: TGTGCCAGCAGCTTCGTCACAACCGAGCAGTACTTC; V gene: TRBV5-6; CDR3 length: 12; clone size: .; D gene: .; J gene: TRBJ2-7
CDR3 protein: CASSQDLGTGYYEQYF; CDR3 DNA: TGCGCCAGCAGCCAAGATCTGGGGACAGGGTACTACGAGCAGTACTTC; V gene: TRBV4-1; CDR3 length: 16; clone size: .; D gene: TRBD1; J gene: TRBJ2-7
CDR3 protein: CASQRGQHYGYTF; CDR3 DNA: TGTGCCAGTCAAAGGGGACAGCATTATGGCTACACCTTC; V gene: TRBV19; CDR3 length: 13; clone size: .; D gene: TRBD1; J gene: TRBJ1-2
CDR3 protein: CASSLTGVYGYTF; CDR3 DNA: TGTGCCAGCAGCTTGACCGGGGTCTATGGCTACACCTTC; V gene: TRBV5-4; CDR3 length: 13; clone size: .; D gene: .; J gene: TRBJ1-2
CDR3 protein: CASSLGWVNTEAFF; CDR3 DNA: TGCGCCAGCAGCCTGGGATGGGTGAACACTGAAGCTTTCTTT; V gene: TRBV4-1; CDR3 length: 14; clone size: few; D gene: .; J gene: TRBJ1-1
CDR3 protein: CASAYSGSSYNEQFF; CDR3 DNA: TGTGCCAGCGCATATTCCGGGAGCTCCTACAATGAGCAGTTCTTC; V gene: TRBV18; CDR3 length: 15; clone size: .; D gene: .; J gene: TRBJ2-1
CDR3 protein: CASSVGQSNQPQHF; CDR3 DNA: TGTGCCAGCAGCGTAGGGCAGAGCAATCAGCCCCAGCATTTT; V gene: TRBV9; CDR3 length: 14; clone size: .; D gene: .; J gene: TRBJ1-5
CDR3 protein: CASSGGGADYGYTF; CDR3 DNA: TGTGCCAGCAGCGGAGGGGGCGCTGACTATGGCTACACCTTC; V gene: TRBV7-6; CDR3 length: 14; clone size: .; D gene: TRBD1; J gene: TRBJ1-2
CDR3 protein: CASSFGDSSTDTQYF; CDR3 DNA: TGCGCCAGCAGCTTTGGGGACAGCAGCACAGATACGCAGTATTTT; V gene: TRBV5-1; CDR3 length: 15; clone size: .; D gene: TRBD1; J gene: TRBJ2-3
CDR3 protein: CASSMSGQGSGYEQYF; CDR3 DNA: TGTGCCAGTAGTATGTCGGGACAGGGAAGCGGGTACGAGCAGTACTTC; V gene: TRBV19; CDR3 length: 16; clone size: .; D gene: TRBD1; J gene: TRBJ2-7
CDR3 protein: CASSPYTEAFF; CDR3 DNA: TGTGCCAGCAGCCCCTACACTGAAGCTTTCTTT; V gene: TRBV7-2; CDR3 length: 11; clone size: few; D gene: .; J gene: TRBJ1-1
CDR3 protein: CASSIHSYEQYF; CDR3 DNA: TGTGCCAGCAGCATTCACTCCTACGAGCAGTACTTC; V gene: TRBV13; CDR3 length: 12; clone size: .; D gene: .; J gene: TRBJ2-7
CDR3 protein: CASSPPQSGNTIYF; CDR3 DNA: TGTGCCAGCAGCCCCCCCCAGAGCGGAAACACCATATATTTT; V gene: TRBV7-9; CDR3 length: 14; clone size: .; D gene: .; J gene: TRBJ1-3
CDR3 protein: CASSLGDGYSPLHF; CDR3 DNA: TGTGCCAGCAGCTTAGGTGACGGTTATTCACCCCTCCACTTT; V gene: TRBV7-9; CDR3 length: 14; clone size: .; D gene: .; J gene: TRBJ1-6
CDR3 protein: CASSLAQRTGTGHSPLHF; CDR3 DNA: TGTGCCAGCAGCTTAGCCCAGAGGACCGGGACAGGGCATTCACCCCTCCACTTT; V gene: TRBV7-8; CDR3 length: 18; clone size: .; D gene: TRBD1; J gene: TRBJ1-6
CDR3 protein: CASSPDPQGWETQYF; CDR3 DNA: TGCGCCAGCAGCCCCGACCCCCAGGGATGGGAGACCCAGTACTTC; V gene: TRBV4-3; CDR3 length: 15; clone size: .; D gene: .; J gene: TRBJ2-5
CDR3 protein: CASSLQPNYGYTF; CDR3 DNA: TGTGCCAGCAGTTTACAACCCAACTATGGCTACACCTTC; V gene: TRBV27; CDR3 length: 13; clone size: few; D gene: .; J gene: TRBJ1-2
CDR3 protein: CASSLEAGPTYEQYF; CDR3 DNA: TGCGCCAGCAGCTTGGAAGCAGGGCCAACCTACGAGCAGTACTTC; V gene: TRBV5-1; CDR3 length: 15; clone size: .; D gene: .; J gene: TRBJ2-7
CDR3 protein: CASSGAGTGAYEQYF; CDR3 DNA: TGCGCCAGCAGCGGGGCCGGGACAGGGGCCTACGAGCAGTACTTC; V gene: TRBV5-1; CDR3 length: 15; clone size: .; D gene: TRBD1; J gene: TRBJ2-7
CDR3 protein: CASSTWTAANSPLHF; CDR3 DNA: TGTGCCAGCAGTACCTGGACAGCCGCTAATTCACCCCTCCACTTT; V gene: TRBV6-5; CDR3 length: 15; clone size: .; D gene: .; J gene: TRBJ1-6
CDR3 protein: CASSLSGWETQYF; CDR3 DNA: TGTGCCAGCAGCCTCTCAGGGTGGGAGACCCAGTACTTC; V gene: TRBV7-3; CDR3 length: 13; clone size: .; D gene: .; J gene: TRBJ2-5
CDR3 protein: CASSLSARGAGLTGEKLFF; CDR3 DNA: TGTGCCAGCAGTCTCTCCGCCAGGGGGGCCGGGCTGACTGGTGAAAAACTGTTTTTT; V gene: TRBV7-6; CDR3 length: 19; clone size: .; D gene: TRBD1; J gene: TRBJ1-4
CDR3 protein: CASSPIQNSGNTIYF; CDR3 DNA: TGTGCCAGCAGTCCGATACAGAACTCTGGCAACACCATATATTTT; V gene: TRBV28; CDR3 length: 15; clone size: .; D gene: .; J gene: TRBJ1-3
CDR3 protein: CASSTAQKSGANVLTF; CDR3 DNA: TGTGCCAGTAGTACTGCTCAGAAGTCTGGGGCCAACGTCCTGACTTTC; V gene: TRBV19; CDR3 length: 16; clone size: .; D gene: .; J gene: TRBJ2-6
CDR3 protein: CATSRVIQGDTQYF; CDR3 DNA: TGTGCCACCAGCAGAGTCATACAGGGGGATACGCAGTATTTT; V gene: TRBV15; CDR3 length: 14; clone size: .; D gene: TRBD1; J gene: TRBJ2-3
CDR3 protein: CAWEGVDRREQYF; CDR3 DNA: TGTGCCTGGGAGGGGGTGGACAGGCGAGAGCAGTACTTC; V gene: TRBV30; CDR3 length: 13; clone size: .; D gene: TRBD1; J gene: TRBJ2-7
CDR3 protein: CASSLFVGNEQFF; CDR3 DNA: TGTGCCAGCAGCTTGTTTGTTGGAAATGAGCAGTTCTTC; V gene: TRBV5-6; CDR3 length: 13; clone size: .; D gene: .; J gene: TRBJ2-1
CDR3 protein: CASSLWGLAGNNEQFF; CDR3 DNA: TGTGCCAGCAGCTTATGGGGACTAGCGGGTAACAATGAGCAGTTCTTC; V gene: TRBV7-6; CDR3 length: 16; clone size: .; D gene: TRBD2; J gene: TRBJ2-1
CDR3 protein: CATSRGGDSGANVLTF; CDR3 DNA: TGTGCCACCAGCAGAGGAGGGGACTCTGGGGCCAACGTCCTGACTTTC; V gene: TRBV15; CDR3 length: 16; clone size: .; D gene: .; J gene: TRBJ2-6
CDR3 protein: CASSLLMNTEAFF; CDR3 DNA: TGTGCCAGCAGCTTACTGATGAACACTGAAGCTTTCTTT; V gene: TRBV11-3; CDR3 length: 13; clone size: .; D gene: .; J gene: TRBJ1-1
CDR3 protein: CASSHLDRGPEAFF; CDR3 DNA: TGTGCCAGCAGCCACCTCGACAGGGGCCCTGAAGCTTTCTTT; V gene: TRBV3-1/TRBV3-2; CDR3 length: 14; clone size: .; D gene: TRBD1; J gene: TRBJ1-1
CDR3 protein: CASSQEAGSSYNSPLHF; CDR3 DNA: TGCGCCAGCAGCCAAGAGGCGGGGAGCTCCTATAATTCACCCCTCCACTTT; V gene: TRBV4-1; CDR3 length: 17; clone size: .; D gene: .; J gene: TRBJ1-6
CDR3 protein: CASSVTSGGVGEQYF; CDR3 DNA: TGTGCCAGCTCAGTCACTAGCGGGGGAGTAGGGGAGCAGTACTTC; V gene: TRBV18; CDR3 length: 15; clone size: .; D gene: TRBD2; J gene: TRBJ2-7
CDR3 protein: CASSLQGLIYEQYF; CDR3 DNA: TGTGCCAGCAGTTTGCAAGGGTTGATCTACGAGCAGTACTTC; V gene: TRBV27; CDR3 length: 14; clone size: once; D gene: .; J gene: TRBJ2-7
CDR3 protein: CASSEPPGTSTNEKLFF; CDR3 DNA: TGTGCCAGCAGCGAGCCGCCGGGAACTTCAACTAATGAAAAACTGTTTTTT; V gene: TRBV5-4; CDR3 length: 17; clone size: .; D gene: .; J gene: TRBJ1-4
CDR3 protein: CASSQDSPDTDTQYF; CDR3 DNA: TGTGCCAGTAGTCAGGACAGCCCAGACACAGATACGCAGTATTTT; V gene: TRBV19; CDR3 length: 15; clone size: .; D gene: .; J gene: TRBJ2-3
CDR3 protein: CSTRVGRDTQYF; CDR3 DNA: TGCAGCACCCGGGTAGGTCGAGATACGCAGTATTTT; V gene: TRBV29-1; CDR3 length: 12; clone size: .; D gene: .; J gene: TRBJ2-3
CDR3 protein: CASSFPGAGTDTQYF; CDR3 DNA: TGTGCCAGCAGTTTCCCCGGGGCCGGCACAGATACGCAGTATTTT; V gene: TRBV28; CDR3 length: 15; clone size: .; D gene: .; J gene: TRBJ2-3
CDR3 protein: CASSERGQTLTEAFF; CDR3 DNA: TGTGCCAGCAGTGAAAGGGGACAGACCCTCACTGAAGCTTTCTTT; V gene: TRBV25-1; CDR3 length: 15; clone size: few; D gene: TRBD1; J gene: TRBJ1-1
CDR3 protein: CAISTGHYSNQPQHF; CDR3 DNA: TGTGCCATCAGTACCGGACATTATAGCAATCAGCCCCAGCATTTT; V gene: TRBV10-3; CDR3 length: 15; clone size: .; D gene: .; J gene: TRBJ1-5
CDR3 protein: CASSTSTDTQYF; CDR3 DNA: TGTGCCAGCAGCACGAGCACAGATACGCAGTATTTT; V gene: TRBV7-9; CDR3 length: 12; clone size: .; D gene: .; J gene: TRBJ2-3
CDR3 protein: CATGTGSYNQPQHF; CDR3 DNA: TGTGCCACTGGGACAGGGAGCTACAATCAGCCCCAGCATTTT; V gene: TRBV15; CDR3 length: 14; clone size: .; D gene: TRBD1; J gene: TRBJ1-5
CDR3 protein: CASSLNGMGQRNTEAFF; CDR3 DNA: TGTGCCAGCAGCTTGAATGGAATGGGACAGAGGAACACTGAAGCTTTCTTT; V gene: TRBV5-6; CDR3 length: 17; clone size: .; D gene: TRBD1; J gene: TRBJ1-1
CDR3 protein: CASSPQMGPEAFF; CDR3 DNA: TGTGCCAGCAGCCCCCAAATGGGCCCTGAAGCTTTCTTT; V gene: TRBV11-3; CDR3 length: 13; clone size: .; D gene: .; J gene: TRBJ1-1